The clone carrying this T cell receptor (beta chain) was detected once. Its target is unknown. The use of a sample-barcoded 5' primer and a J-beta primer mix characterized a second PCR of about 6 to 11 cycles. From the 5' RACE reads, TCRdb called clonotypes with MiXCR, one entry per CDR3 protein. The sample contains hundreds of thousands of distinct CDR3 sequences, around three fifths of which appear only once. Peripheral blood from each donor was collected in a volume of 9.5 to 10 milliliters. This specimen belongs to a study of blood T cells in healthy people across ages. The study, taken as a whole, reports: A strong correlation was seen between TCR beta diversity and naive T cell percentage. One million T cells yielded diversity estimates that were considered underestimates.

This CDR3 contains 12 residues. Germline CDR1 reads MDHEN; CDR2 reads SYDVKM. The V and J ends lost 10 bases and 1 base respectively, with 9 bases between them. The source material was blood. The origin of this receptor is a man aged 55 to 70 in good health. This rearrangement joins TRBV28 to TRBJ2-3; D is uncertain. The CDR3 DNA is TGTGCCACCCAACGGCGCACAGATACGCAGTATTTT. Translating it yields CATQRRTDTQYF.